Shown below are 22 T cell receptor beta chains from a single sample sequenced in a study of T cell responses to AZD1222 COVID-19 vaccine. Clones were sequenced by immunoSEQ multiplex PCR, and TCRdb holds only the in-frame ones, with some missing. Of about 140,000 clones detected, 86% appear once; the ten largest clones hold 5% to 6%. The sequenced sample was peripheral blood, obtained 28 days after the second AZD1222 dose. The source is an adult who received the AZD1222 COVID-19 vaccine.

V and J are TRBV4-1 and TRBJ2-5; D might be TRBD1 or TRBD2, each matching 5 bases. V was shortened by 0 bases and J by 9 bases, with 26 bases between the two germline ends. The CDR3 has 18 residues. From germline, CDR1 is MGHRA and CDR2 YSYEKL. CDR3 in DNA: TGCGCCAGCAGCCAAGACCTTCCTACCGGGACCGCTCCGGTGGCCCAGTACTTC. Protein product: CASSQDLPTGTAPVAQYF.

V gene TRBV2 combines with J gene TRBJ1-4; tentative D call: TRBD1 (5 bases). V was clipped by 2 bases and J by 5 bases, with 15 bases between them. The CDR3 spans 16 residues. Germline values: CDR1 SNHLY, CDR2 FYNNEI. The CDR3 here is CASSELLQGENEKLFF. The CDR3 DNA follows: TGTGCCAGCAGTGAATTGCTCCAGGGAGAGAATGAAAAACTGTTTTTT. Full variable domain (remainder filled in from reference TRBV2 and TRBJ1-4): EPEVTQTPSHQVTQMGQEVILRCVPISNHLYFYWYRQILGQKVEFLVSFYNNEISEKSEIFDDQFSVERPDGSNFTLKIRSTKLEDSAMYFCASSELLQGENEKLFFGSGTQLSVL.

V is TRBV19 and J is TRBJ1-1; the D gene is possibly TRBD1 (5 bases). V was clipped by 8 bases and J by 5 bases, with 24 bases between them. The CDR3 totals 16 residues. Germline CDR1 and CDR2: LNHDA and SQIVND (reference sequence). CDR3 amino acids: CASRRERNQGWTEAFF. The CDR3 DNA is TGTGCCAGTCGGAGGGAGAGAAACCAGGGTTGGACTGAAGCTTTCTTT. The full variable domain, in which reference TRBV19 and TRBJ1-1 provide the parts outside the CDR3, is DGGITQSPKYLFRKEGQNVTLSCEQNLNHDAMYWYRQDPGQGLRLIYYSQIVNDFQKGDIAEGYSVSREKKESFPLTVTSAQKNPTAFYLCASRRERNQGWTEAFFGQGTRLTVV.

The rearrangement joins TRBV6-5 to TRBJ1-1; D is unclear. Germline V CDR1 and CDR2: MNHEY, SVGAGI. CDR3 length equals 12 residues. V lost 5 bases and J 7 bases, leaving 11 bases between the germline ends. As DNA, the CDR3 is TGTGCCAGCAGTCCCCGGACGGATGAAGCTTTCTTT. Its protein is CASSPRTDEAFF.

This chain joins TRBV7-2 and TRBJ2-1; perhaps D is TRBD1 or TRBD2 (5 bases each). Germline V gene lookup returns CDR1 SGHTA and CDR2 FQGNSA. The V end lost 1 base, the J end lost 0 bases, and 7 bases lay between the germline ends. The CDR3 contains 15 residues. For the CDR3, the DNA is TGTGCCAGCAGCTTAGAGGGGAGCTCCTACAATGAGCAGTTCTTC. It translates to CASSLEGSSYNEQFF.

The CDR3 reads CASSPRDNTYEQYF. The CDR3 DNA reads TGTGCCAGCAGCCCCCGGGACAATACCTACGAGCAGTACTTC. The chain uses TRBV4-2 and TRBJ2-7, with D perhaps TRBD1 (6 bases). Trimming stripped 4 bases from V and 2 bases from J, with 12 bases between. The CDR3 runs 14 residues. CDR1 is LGHNA, CDR2 YNFKEQ, per germline.

This chain uses TRBV27 with TRBJ1-1; maybe TRBD1 (5 bases). V was cut by 5 bases and J by 0 bases, with 16 bases left in between. Germline CDR1 and CDR2: MNHEY and SMNVEV (reference sequence). The CDR3 contains 16 residues. The CDR3 is CASSADRGYMNTEAFF. DNA of the CDR3: TGTGCCAGCAGTGCTGACAGAGGGTACATGAACACTGAAGCTTTCTTT.

The gene calls are TRBV19 and TRBJ1-4; D remains unclear. V lost 7 bases to trimming and J lost 8 bases, with 17 bases between them. Germline V CDR1 and CDR2: LNHDA, SQIVND (reference sequence). This CDR3 spans 14 amino acids. The CDR3, as DNA: TGTGCCAGTACCCCGGGTAGGGATGGGGAAAAACTGTTTTTT. Translated: CASTPGRDGEKLFF.

This chain links TRBV9 with TRBJ2-7; D call uncertain. Germline assignment: CDR1 SGDLS and CDR2 YYNGEE. Trimming stripped 0 bases from V and 2 bases from J, with 12 bases between. The CDR3 is 15 amino acids. The CDR3 sequence: CASSVEAQNPYEQYF. The CDR3 DNA reads as TGTGCCAGCAGCGTAGAAGCCCAAAATCCCTACGAGCAGTACTTC.

This chain connects TRBV11-2 to TRBJ1-2; 8 nucleotides line up with TRBD1. This CDR3 region has 15 residues. V was clipped by 4 bases and J by 2 bases; unmatched bases: 6. Germline V gene sequence: CDR1 SGHAT, CDR2 FQNNGV. The CDR3 DNA reads TGTGCCAGCAGCTCAAGGGACAGGAAGAACTATGGCTACACCTTC. Translating gives CASSSRDRKNYGYTF.

The rearrangement uses TRBV19 and TRBJ2-2; the D gene is possibly TRBD2 (6 bases). Germline loops: CDR1 LNHDA, CDR2 SQIVND (reference sequence). V was cut by 0 bases and J by 6 bases, with 20 bases left in between. This CDR3 contains 18 residues. The CDR3 region is CASSIEGVAGGGAGELFF. In nucleotides, the CDR3 is TGTGCCAGTAGTATAGAGGGAGTAGCAGGCGGAGGGGCCGGGGAGCTGTTTTTT.

V gene TRBV2 combines with J gene TRBJ2-7, with D unresolved. The V gene's germline CDR1 is SNHLY and CDR2 FYNNEI. The length of the CDR3 is 13 residues. V lost 6 bases to trimming and J lost 9 bases, with 18 bases between them. CDR3 amino acids: CASSLDGLRGQYF. The CDR3 region has the DNA TGTGCCAGCAGCCTGGACGGGCTTAGAGGGCAGTACTTC. Full variable domain (missing parts from reference TRBV2 and TRBJ2-7): EPEVTQTPSHQVTQMGQEVILRCVPISNHLYFYWYRQILGQKVEFLVSFYNNEISEKSEIFDDQFSVERPDGSNFTLKIRSTKLEDSAMYFCASSLDGLRGQYFGPGTRLTVT.

This clone was observed a few times. The chain employs TRBV14 and TRBJ1-2, with a tentative D call TRBD1 (6 bases). Per germline, CDR1 SGHDN and CDR2 FVKESK. Deletions cut 4 bases from V and 2 bases from J, with 17 bases between. The CDR3 spans 16 residues. The CDR3 region is CASSPRGRGDNYGYTF. The CDR3, as DNA: TGTGCCAGCAGCCCGAGGGGTAGGGGGGACAACTATGGCTACACCTTC.

Details on this clone: This specimen includes other DNA sequences encoding the same CDR3. The chain recombines TRBV18 with TRBJ1-2; tentative D call: TRBD1 (6 bases). Trimming stripped 6 bases from V and 1 base from J, with 9 bases between. The CDR3 consists of 13 residues. Germline CDR1 is KGHSH and CDR2 is LQKENI. The CDR3 reads CASSPDSNYGYTF. CDR3 DNA: TGTGCCAGCTCCCCGGACAGTAACTATGGCTACACCTTC.

The rearrangement links TRBV19 to TRBJ1-5; 7 nucleotides match TRBD1. CDR3 length equals 14 residues. The J segment lost 3 bases and the V segment lost 6 bases, leaving 5 bases of the junction unmatched. CDR1 is LNHDA, CDR2 SQIVND, per germline (reference sequence). DNA of the CDR3: TGTGCCAGTAGCACGGGACAGCCCAATCAGCCCCAGCATTTT. This encodes CASSTGQPNQPQHF.

V and J are TRBV14 and TRBJ2-7; TRBD1 aligns across 8 bases. The CDR3 spans 15 residues. The V gene's germline CDR1 is SGHDN and CDR2 FVKESK. The V segment lost 5 bases and the J segment 3 bases; nucleotides outside the gene matches: 9. CDR3 loop: CASSSRRGPFYEQYF. For the CDR3, the DNA is TGTGCCAGCAGCAGCCGCAGGGGGCCTTTCTACGAGCAGTACTTC. Looking up the rest from reference TRBV14 and TRBJ2-7 gives the full variable domain: EAGVTQFPSHSVIEKGQTVTLRCDPISGHDNLYWYRRVMGKEIKFLLHFVKESKQDESGMPNNRFLAERTGGTYSTLKVQPAELEDSGVYFCASSSRRGPFYEQYFGPGTRLTVT.

J is TRBJ2-1 and V is TRBV6-2 or TRBV6-3; 11 nucleotides match TRBD2. Germline CDR1 is MNHEY and CDR2 is SVGEGT. V was clipped by 4 bases and J by 1 base; unmatched bases: 3. The CDR3 runs to 16 residues. CDR3 in amino acids: CASSSLAGGSYNEQFF. CDR3 DNA: TGTGCCAGCAGTTCCCTAGCGGGGGGATCCTACAATGAGCAGTTCTTC.

The rearrangement joins TRBV5-1 to TRBJ1-1; tentative D call: TRBD1 (5 bases). The CDR3 loop spans 12 amino acids. Deletions cut 4 bases from V and 4 bases from J, with 8 bases between. Per the germline V gene, CDR1 is SGHRS and CDR2 is YFSETQ. The CDR3: CASSHQGTEAFF. The CDR3 nucleotides read TGCGCCAGCAGCCATCAGGGCACTGAAGCTTTCTTT.

This clone occurred a few times. The gene calls are TRBV10-3 and TRBJ1-2, with D unresolved. CDR1 and CDR2 (germline): ENHRY, SYGVKD. With 3 bases removed from V and 4 bases from J, the gap between germline ends came to 18 bases. The CDR3 spans 16 residues. The CDR3 DNA reads as TGTGCCATCAGTGATCCGGACGAACGGGCCTTCTATGGCTACACCTTC. Amino acids: CAISDPDERAFYGYTF.

The rearrangement links TRBV18 to TRBJ1-6; 8 bases are a match to TRBD1. Looked up from germline, CDR1 is KGHSH and CDR2 is LQKENI. The CDR3 totals 15 residues. V lost 1 base and J lost 8; bases outside the gene matches: 4. The CDR3 here is CASSPRTGFDSPLHF. CDR3 in DNA: TGTGCCAGCTCACCACGGACAGGGTTCGATTCACCCCTCCACTTT.

The chain is built from TRBV19 and TRBJ2-5; 7 bases line up with TRBD2. CDR1 is LNHDA and CDR2 is SQIVND in the germline V gene (reference sequence). The CDR3 is 16 residues long. With 4 bases clipped from V and 7 bases from J, the junction kept 15 bases outside the gene matches. The DNA for the CDR3 is TGTGCCAGTAGTAGGACGACTAGCCTAACTCGGGGGACCCAGTACTTC. It encodes CASSRTTSLTRGTQYF.

CDR3: CASSLREDTQYF. In DNA, the CDR3 is TGCGCCAGCAGCTTGCGGGAAGATACGCAGTATTTT. The rearrangement joins TRBV5-1 to TRBJ2-3; D possibly corresponds to TRBD2 (5 bases). V was shortened by 1 base and J by 5 bases, with 5 bases between the two germline ends. The CDR3 consists of 12 residues. Germline-derived CDR1 and CDR2 are SGHRS and YFSETQ.